This T cell receptor (beta chain) was obtained from a study of cytotoxic CD8 clonotypes in ibrutinib-treated CLL. On the study more broadly: Patient counts were some 11 relapsed/refractory, roughly 15 treatment-naive and some 17 IGHV unmutated. After a median of approximately 68 months, about 14 patients stayed remitted and some 12 progressed; responses had been partial in some 25 and complete in 2.

In regard to this clone: Its antigen is not identified.

Assay: immunoSEQ multiplex PCR; the TCRdb copy retains only in-frame clones and omits some. The sample has 300,000 to 350,000 clones, roughly 85% seen once. Study results and caveats: Sustained-remission and progressing patients had unequal sampling times. Circulating CD8+ T-cell counts were tracked by baseline clonality, which exceeded that of age-matched healthy donors.

The CDR3 consists of 12 residues. Trimming took 2 bases from V and 4 from J, leaving 5 bases between them. The germline gives CDR1 SGHAT, CDR2 FQNNGV. The rearrangement links TRBV11-2 to TRBJ1-2; D remains unclear. This specimen consisted of PBMCs, obtained before ibrutinib treatment. The origin of this receptor is a human donor with chronic lymphocytic leukemia. Here the CDR3 reads CASSLRVYGYTF. As DNA, the CDR3 is TGTGCCAGCAGCTTAAGGGTCTATGGCTACACCTTC. The full variable domain, rest sourced from reference TRBV11-2 and TRBJ1-2, is EAGVAQSPRYKIIEKRQSVAFWCNPISGHATLYWYQQILGQGPKLLIQFQNNGVVDDSQLPKDRFSAERLKGVDSTLKIQPAKLEDSAVYLCASSLRVYGYTFGSGTRLTVV.